Included here is one T cell receptor beta chain sequence, with context. The record originates from a study of Ad26.COV2.S vaccination and SARS-CoV-2 variants. CDR1 is MNHEY and CDR2 is SMNVEV in the germline V gene (reference sequence). There are 15 residues in the CDR3. V trimming: 4 bases; J trimming: 4 bases; junction bases outside the gene matches: 6. Generated by immunoSEQ multiplex PCR, the TCRdb table keeps only in-frame clones and is missing some. The table lists about 350,000 clones, roughly 81% of them singletons. The treatment here: around 19 received Ad26.COV2.S at low or high dose, single or two shots; roughly five received placebo; per-sample allocation not given. At day 63 after the first vaccine or placebo injection, samples were drawn. In Boston, an adult donor aged 18-55 years took part.

V gene TRBV27 combines with J gene TRBJ2-1, with 8 bases lining up with TRBD2. This specimen was peripheral blood, taken in a trial of Ad26.COV2.S vaccine versus placebo. The TCR sequence derives from a person aged 18-60 years who received the Ad26.COV2.S COVID-19 vaccine or a placebo. CDR3 in DNA: TGTGCCAGCAGTTCCCGCGTAGCGGGGTACAATGAGCAGTTCTTC. Amino acids: CASSSRVAGYNEQFF.